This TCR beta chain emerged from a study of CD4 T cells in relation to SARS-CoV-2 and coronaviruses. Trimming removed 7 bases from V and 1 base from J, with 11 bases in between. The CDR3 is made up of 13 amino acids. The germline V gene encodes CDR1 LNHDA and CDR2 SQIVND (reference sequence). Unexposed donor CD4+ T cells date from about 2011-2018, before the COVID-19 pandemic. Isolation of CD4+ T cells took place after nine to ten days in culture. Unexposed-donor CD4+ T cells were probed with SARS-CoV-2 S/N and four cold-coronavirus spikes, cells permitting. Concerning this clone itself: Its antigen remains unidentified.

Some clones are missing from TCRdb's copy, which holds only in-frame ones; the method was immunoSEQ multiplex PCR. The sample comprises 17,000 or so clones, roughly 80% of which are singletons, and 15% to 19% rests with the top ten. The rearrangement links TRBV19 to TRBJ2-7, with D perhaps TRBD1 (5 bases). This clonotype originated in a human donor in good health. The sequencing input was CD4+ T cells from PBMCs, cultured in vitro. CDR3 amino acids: CASTSDTSYEQYF. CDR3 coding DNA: TGTGCCAGTACCTCGGACACATCCTACGAGCAGTACTTC.